The clone carrying this T cell receptor (beta chain) turned up a few times. The CDR3 covers 14 residues. The germline CDR1 and CDR2 sequences are MDHEN and SYDVKM. Deletions cut 2 bases from V and 5 bases from J, with 12 bases between. These data are taken from a study of T cells in Graves' hyperthyroidism and ophthalmopathy. RNA transcripts yielded amplified TCR beta CDR3 regions. The HTBI primer set was used in a first-round RT-PCR of the TCR CDR3. TCRdb processed the multiplex PCR reads anew with MiXCR; each CDR3 protein has one entry. The sample lists 690,000 or so distinct CDR3 sequences, approximately 19% seen once, with approximately 15% in the top ten.

This TCR derives from a woman in her 50s with Graves' hyperthyroidism that later progressed to Graves' ophthalmopathy. The sequencing sample was made of blood. This rearrangement joins TRBV28 to TRBJ1-1; D remains unclear. The CDR3 spells CASSLRVAGTEAFF. In DNA, the CDR3 is TGTGCCAGCAGTTTAAGGGTCGCGGGGACTGAAGCTTTCTTT.